This TCR beta chain was captured by sequencing in a study of T cell clones after liver transplantation. Study outcomes and limitations: Graft donor-reactive T cells may have migrated into the graft rather than being deleted. In 5 of 8 subjects, circulating graft-donor-reactive CD4 TCRbeta sequences fell significantly after transplant.

Sorting of unstimulated PBMCs yielded separate CD3+CD4+ and CD3+CD8+ fractions. The germline V gene encodes CDR1 KGHSH and CDR2 LQKENI. CDR3 length: 12 amino acids. V was pared by 6 bases and J by 1 base, with 6 bases between. As to this clone: Its antigen is as yet unknown.

Measured with immunoSEQ multiplex PCR; TCRdb has only the in-frame clones, and not every one. This table has 50,000 to 60,000 clones, around two thirds appearing once. This rearrangement joins TRBV18 to TRBJ2-5; D remains ambiguous. The sequencing here drew on CD4+ T cells from blood, taken at the approximately 15-month timepoint. The sequence was collected from a human patient who received a liver transplant. Some T cells may be graft donor cells. In nucleotides, the CDR3 is TGTGCCAGCTCGGCGGCCCAAGAGACCCAGTACTTC. This encodes CASSAAQETQYF. The full variable domain, in which reference TRBV18 and TRBJ2-5 provide the parts outside the CDR3, is NAGVMQNPRHLVRRRGQEARLRCSPMKGHSHVYWYRQLPEEGLKFMVYLQKENIIDESGMPKERFSAEFPKEGPSILRIQQVVRGDSAAYFCASSAAQETQYFGPGTRLLVL.